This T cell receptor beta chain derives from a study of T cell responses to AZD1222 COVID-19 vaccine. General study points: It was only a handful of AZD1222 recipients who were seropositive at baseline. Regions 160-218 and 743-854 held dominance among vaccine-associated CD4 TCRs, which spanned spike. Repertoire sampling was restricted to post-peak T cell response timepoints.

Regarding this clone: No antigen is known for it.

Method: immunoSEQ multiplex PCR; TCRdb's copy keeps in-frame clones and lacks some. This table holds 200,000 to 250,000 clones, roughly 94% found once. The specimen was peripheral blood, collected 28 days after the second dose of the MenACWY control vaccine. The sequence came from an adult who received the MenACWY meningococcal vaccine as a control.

Here the CDR3 reads CASSPVAGGYEQYF. The CDR3 nucleotides read TGTGCCAGCAGCCCCGTTGCGGGAGGGTACGAGCAGTACTTC. V gene TRBV9 combines with J gene TRBJ2-7; TRBD2 matches at 9 bases. CDR1 is SGDLS, CDR2 YYNGEE, per germline. The trim removed 4 bases at V and 4 bases at J, leaving 6 bases unmatched. CDR3 length: 14 amino acids.